This T cell receptor (beta chain) comes out of a study of blood T cells in healthy people across ages. Germline V gene lookup returns CDR1 MNHEY and CDR2 SVGAGI. V lost 6 bases and J lost 1; bases outside the gene matches: 6. The CDR3 has 16 amino acids. Study results and limitations: Across the age range, TCR beta diversity per million T cells fell in a roughly linear way. Estimates of diversity drawn from one million T cells were considered underestimates.

This clonotype occurred many times. Its specificity is unknown. Alongside a J-beta primer mix, a sample-barcoded 5' primer served in a second PCR lasting about 7 to 12 cycles. One entry per CDR3 protein, called by TCRdb with MiXCR from the 5' RACE reads. Altogether hundreds of thousands of distinct CDR3 sequences are present, 52% being singletons, with the ten largest covering 50% to 65%. Researchers collected ten milliliters of peripheral blood from every single donor. At least 6 million PBMCs were isolated per sample. V is TRBV6-5 and J is TRBJ2-5; 12 bases align to TRBD2. This TCR was sampled from a man between 60 and 75 years old in good health. Sequences were obtained from blood. CDR3 in DNA: TGTGCCAGCAGCACCGGACTAGCGGGACCCCAAGAGACCCAGTACTTC. It codes for CASSTGLAGPQETQYF.